This record covers a single T cell receptor (beta chain). These data are taken from a study of blood T cell repertoires in COVID-19. Study summary: Both acute and convalescent COVID-19 samples were obtained from the United States, Italy and Spain. T cells, B-cell-depleted T cells, or PBMCs supplied cDNA or gDNA.

As processed by the authors: Counts of nucleated cells, estimated from reference gene primer amplification, were obtained. The repertoire was sequenced with immunoSEQ multiplex PCR; TCRdb's copy has only in-frame clones and lacks some. V, J and clone size are taken as reported in that table, and D and trimming were inferred from the DNA itself. The sample lists about 260,000 clones; 86% were seen once. The V gene's germline CDR1 is SGHVS and CDR2 FNYEAQ. V was trimmed by 3 bases and J by 4 bases, leaving 16 bases between them. CDR3 length: 15 residues. The J gene is TRBJ2-7, the V gene TRBV7-6; D perhaps matches TRBD2 (6 bases). The receptor was isolated from a man younger than 35 with active or convalescent COVID-19. The sample taken for sequencing was peripheral blood. CDR3 DNA: TGTGCCAGCAGCTTGGGGGAGGCAGGGTGGTACGAGCAGTACTTC. It translates to CASSLGEAGWYEQYF.